This T cell receptor (beta chain) originates from a study of CXCR3-negative and CXCR3-positive naive CD8 T cells (dated by TCRdb to the late 2010s). Context from the whole study: In total, approximately 130 million TRB reads were obtained, or roughly 1.5 +/- 0.3 million reads per library. TRBV-TRBJ cluster analysis included naive subsets from about five donors and memory cells from 3 donors. The diversity and physicochemical repertoire analyses included fewer than twelve donors pooled from two independent experiments.

For every CD8+ T cell subset, a few hundred thousand cells were flow-sorted straight into RLT lysis buffer, and each subset was sorted in triplicate. To exclude memory contaminants, naive CD8+ T cells were stringently defined as CD45RO-CCR7+CD27+CD95-. Peripheral blood mononuclear cells were isolated from buffy coats using standard density gradient centrifugation. A FACSAria III was used to flow-sort naive CXCR3-negative and CXCR3-positive CD8+ T cells. Total RNA was extracted from sorted cells with an RNeasy Mini Kit. A remark on this clonotype: The specificity of this receptor is unknown.

Sequencing relied on a NextSeq 550. The Human TCR Profiling Kit (MiLaboratory) was used to prepare UMI-labeled 5' RACE TRB cDNA libraries. cDNA synthesis used the entire amount of extracted RNA, and PCR amplification then used the entire amount of cDNA produced. Libraries were prepared in parallel with an identical number of PCR cycles. Per the original workflow: With a requirement of at least two reads per UMI, MIGEC and MiXCR extracted about 50,000 +/- 10,000 unique UMI-labeled TRB cDNA molecules per library. Each library averaged roughly 40,000 +/- 10,000 functional in-frame TRB CDR3 nucleotide clonotypes without stop codons. After each sample was downsampled to 5000 UMI-labeled TRB molecules, VDJtools was used to calculate diversity metrics such as normalized Shannon-Wiener and Chao1. Clonotype-size-weighted physicochemical properties of the central five CDR3 residues (interaction energy, strength, volume and Kidera factor 4) were computed in VDJtools. TCRdb reprocessed the reads and lists each CDR3 protein sequence as a single entry, with no DNA. The V and J calls reflect TCRdb's pipeline rather than the authors' work. In this sample's table one finds approximately 83,000 distinct CDR3 sequences. Approximately 1.4% of the sample is held by the ten biggest clonotypes.

Looking up the germline V gene (reference sequence) yields CDR1 DFQATT and CDR2 SNEGSKA. Spanning cysteine to phenylalanine, the CDR3 consists of 11 amino acids. DNA for this receptor is not on file. The investigation overall reported the following: Within the same donor, TRBV-TRBJ usage looked similar between naive CXCR3-negative and CXCR3-positive cells, but memory cells had distinct patterns. CXCR3 expression partially decreased after cryopreservation, so most assays used freshly isolated PBMCs. Both naive subsets had comparably high repertoire diversity, while memory CD8+ T cells had much lower repertoire diversity. Compared with CXCR3-negative naive cells, CXCR3-positive naive cells had TRB CDR3s with higher hydrophobicity (lower Kidera factor 4), lower energy, and higher strength and volume indices. Surface CD5, linked to self-reactivity in mice, was comparable between naive subsets; TCR interaction strength was therefore also inferred from TRB CDR3 physicochemical properties.

The source is a human donor in good health. Some clones in this sample may be carry-over from other donors' samples. Sample: naive CXCR3- CD8+ T cells from blood. What this sample's cell subset or site label stands for: CD45RO-CCR7+CD27+CD95- naive CD8+ T cells lacking CXCR3 (TNR3-). This chain joins TRBV20-1 to TRBJ2-7; the D call from TCRdb, TRBD2, cannot be confirmed without DNA. This receptor has the CDR3 CSARTPAAQYF.